This T cell receptor beta chain was documented in a study of Ad26.COV2.S vaccination and SARS-CoV-2 variants. Sample treatment: some 20 received Ad26.COV2.S at low or high dose, single or two shots; about 5 received placebo; per-sample allocation not given. Day 63 following the first vaccine or placebo injection was when the samples were taken. TCRdb's copy holds only in-frame clones and misses some; the assay was immunoSEQ multiplex PCR. The data show a few hundred thousand clones, with about nine tenths seen just once and around 4.2% held by the top ten. Notes on the study in general: The TCR-based breadth and depth measures might underestimate overall T cell responses.

On this clone itself: Its target is not known.

The sequence came from a person aged 18-65 years who received the Ad26.COV2.S COVID-19 vaccine or a placebo. Sequenced material: peripheral blood, taken in a trial of Ad26.COV2.S vaccine versus placebo.

The CDR3, as DNA: TGTGCCAGCAGCGATTTCCCGGGCCGCACAGATACGCAGTATTTT. It translates to CASSDFPGRTDTQYF. The rearrangement links TRBV11-2 to TRBJ2-3; D not certain. The CDR3 contains 15 residues. Germline values: CDR1 SGHAT, CDR2 FQNNGV. Trimming stripped 5 bases from V and 1 base from J, with 13 bases between.